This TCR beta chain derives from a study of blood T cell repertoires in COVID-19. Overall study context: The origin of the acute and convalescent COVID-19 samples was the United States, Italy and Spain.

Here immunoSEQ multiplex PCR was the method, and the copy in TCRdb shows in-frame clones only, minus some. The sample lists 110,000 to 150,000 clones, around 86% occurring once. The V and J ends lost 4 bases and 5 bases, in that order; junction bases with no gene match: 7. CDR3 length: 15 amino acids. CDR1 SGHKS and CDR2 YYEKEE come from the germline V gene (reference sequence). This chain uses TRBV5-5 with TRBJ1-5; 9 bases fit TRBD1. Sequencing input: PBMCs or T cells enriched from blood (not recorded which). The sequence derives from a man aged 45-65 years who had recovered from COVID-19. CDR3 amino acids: CASSRTGDRDQPQHF. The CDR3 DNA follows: TGTGCCAGCAGCAGGACAGGGGACAGAGATCAGCCCCAGCATTTT. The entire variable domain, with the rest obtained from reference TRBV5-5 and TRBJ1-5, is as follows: DAGVTQSPTHLIKTRGQQVTLRCSPISGHKSVSWYQQVLGQGPQFIFQYYEKEERGRGNFPDRFSARQFPNYSSELNVNALLLGDSALYLCASSRTGDRDQPQHFGDGTRLSIL.